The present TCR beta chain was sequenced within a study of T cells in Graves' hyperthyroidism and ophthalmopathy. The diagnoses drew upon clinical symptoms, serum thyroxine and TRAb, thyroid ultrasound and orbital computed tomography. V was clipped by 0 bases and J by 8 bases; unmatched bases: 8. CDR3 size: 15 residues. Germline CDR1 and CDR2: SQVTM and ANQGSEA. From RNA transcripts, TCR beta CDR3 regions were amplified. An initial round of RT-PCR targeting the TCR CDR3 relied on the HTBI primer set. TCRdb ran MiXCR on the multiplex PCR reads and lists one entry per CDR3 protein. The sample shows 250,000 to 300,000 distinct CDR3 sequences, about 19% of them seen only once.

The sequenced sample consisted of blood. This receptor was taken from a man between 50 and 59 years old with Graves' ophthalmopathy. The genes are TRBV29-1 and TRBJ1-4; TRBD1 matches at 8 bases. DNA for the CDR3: TGCAGCGTTGAAGACCCGGACAGGGTGGGGGAAAAACTGTTTTTT. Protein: CSVEDPDRVGEKLFF.